This T cell receptor (beta chain) stems from a study of T cells of healthy individuals. There are many counts of this clonotype. Using its own MiXCR run on the 5' RACE reads, TCRdb lists one record per CDR3 protein. The sample shows about 96,000 distinct CDR3 sequences, roughly a sixth of them seen only once. From germline, CDR1 is SNHLY and CDR2 FYNNEI. The CDR3 is made up of 15 amino acids. V was shortened by 1 base and J by 4 bases, with 11 bases between the two germline ends. This chain joins TRBV2 and TRBJ2-1, with no clear D. This clonotype was obtained from a human donor in good health. CDR3 amino acids: CASSEEGGPYNEQFF. CDR3 DNA sequence: TGTGCCAGCAGTGAAGAGGGCGGACCTTACAATGAGCAGTTCTTC.